This is a list of T cell receptor beta chains from one sample in a study of cytomegalovirus exposure and HLA in healthy donors. Measured with immunoSEQ multiplex PCR; TCRdb has only the in-frame clones, and not every one. The sample holds about 160,000 clones, around 81% seen once. The sequencing input was PBMCs. The receptor set was obtained from a young man in good health and CMV-seropositive. Both conserved end residues are part of each CDR3. Clone size is stated in some rows and not others, as once, few, many or a class when expanded.

CDR3 protein	V gene	clone size
CASRITGGDEKLFF	TRBV7-9	-
CASSVEGQGYEQYF	TRBV9	once
CASRPTGGAGRPYGYTF	TRBV28	-
CASSRIEGAAYNEQFF	TRBV4-3	few
CASSPRVNTGELFF	TRBV7-9	-
CASSQDGFGGNTDTQYF	TRBV4-1	once
CAWIRRDRSKAGELFF	TRBV30	-
CASSQRYRDFQETQYF	TRBV4-3	once
CASSSPRGSGVNEQYF	TRBV7-9	-
CASRSGLGVQFF	TRBV6-6	-
CASSLVASGGAVYEQYF	TRBV5-1	-
CASSFTGTSVHGELFF	TRBV11-3	-
CASGTGGVGNTEAFF	TRBV11-3	-
CASTPIAEPYNEQFF	TRBV5-1	-
CASRKAIRTGFSNQPQHF	TRBV27	once
CASSSRGGAIGELFF	TRBV9	-
CASSPDYVYTF	TRBV7-9	few
CASSSGQSYEQYF	TRBV7-2	-
CASSQITKRSEKLFF	TRBV4-3	few
CASRIGTADSPLHF	TRBV5-1	-
CANPPRTGITNNYGYTF	TRBV9	-
CASSLAEGSYEQYF	TRBV7-9	many
CASSPGIRGYTF	TRBV18	-
CASSPQRRDTQYF	TRBV18	-
CASSPEGQGNQPQHF	TRBV5-1	-
CASSQWGDRVAGELFF	TRBV7-2	-
CAWSVPPGLAVYEQYF	TRBV30	-
CASSEGGQGLFLEQYF	TRBV9	-
CASSLRGGSTDTQYF	TRBV7-9	-
CASRTGFYGYTF	TRBV19	once
CASKLGTGSPGYTF	TRBV4-2	-